This TCR beta chain was identified during a study of cytomegalovirus exposure and HLA in healthy donors. PCR employed 60 Vbeta and 13 Jbeta primers. Profiled with immunoSEQ multiplex PCR; TCRdb holds only in-frame clones, not every one. Of about 190,000 clones listed, approximately 80% are singletons. Notes on this clone: Antigen: not known.

Study-level results: It was reportedly the case that the classifier diagnosed cytomegalovirus status with high specificity and sensitivity. Most of the CMV-associated TCR beta chains (in a later analysis) appeared to be HLA-restricted. TCR sequences were mostly rare, though some public TCRs occurred in many donors. Sequencing depth roughly uniform across donors was assumed in presence/absence analyses.

CDR3 size: 11 residues. V gave up 5 bases and J gave up 8 bases, with 10 bases separating them. Germline V gene lookup returns CDR1 SQVTM and CDR2 ANQGSEA. The TCR was taken from a male donor in good health and CMV-seronegative. Sequencing input: PBMCs. The V call is TRBV29-1, the J call TRBJ2-1, with a tentative D call TRBD1 (6 bases). The CDR3: CSVQTGHEQFF. DNA for the CDR3: TGCAGCGTTCAAACAGGGCATGAGCAGTTCTTC.